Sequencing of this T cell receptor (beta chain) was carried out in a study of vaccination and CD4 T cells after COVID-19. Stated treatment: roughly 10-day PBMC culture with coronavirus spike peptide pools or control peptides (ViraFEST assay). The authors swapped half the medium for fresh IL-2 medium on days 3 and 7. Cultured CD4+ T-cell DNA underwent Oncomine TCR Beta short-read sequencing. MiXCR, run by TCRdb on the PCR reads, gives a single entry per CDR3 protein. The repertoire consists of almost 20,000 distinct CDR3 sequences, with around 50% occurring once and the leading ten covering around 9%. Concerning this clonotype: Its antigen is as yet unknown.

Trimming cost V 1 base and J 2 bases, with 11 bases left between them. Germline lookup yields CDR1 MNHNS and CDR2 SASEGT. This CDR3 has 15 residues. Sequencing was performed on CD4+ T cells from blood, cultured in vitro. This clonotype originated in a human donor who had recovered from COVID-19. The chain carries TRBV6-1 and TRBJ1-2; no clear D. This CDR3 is CASSEGWVLNYGYTF. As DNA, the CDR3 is TGTGCCAGCAGTGAAGGTTGGGTTCTAAACTATGGCTACACCTTC.